The source of this TCR beta chain is a study of blood T cell repertoires in COVID-19. The CDR3 loop spans 17 amino acids. The V segment lost 3 bases and the J segment 3 bases; nucleotides outside the gene matches: 8. Germline V gene sequence: CDR1 LNHDA, CDR2 SQIVND (reference sequence). Profiled with immunoSEQ multiplex PCR; TCRdb holds only in-frame clones, not every one. The repertoire has around 95,000 clones, 80% to 95% of them found once; the top ten carry around 2.1%. This TCR derives from a man aged 45-65 years with active COVID-19. The specimen was peripheral blood. The gene calls are TRBV19 and TRBJ2-1, with TRBD2 matching over 10 bases. CDR3 nucleotides: TGTGCCAGTAGTATCGAAATAGCGGGAGGAGTCTACAATGAGCAGTTCTTC. Translation gives CASSIEIAGGVYNEQFF.